This T cell receptor (beta chain) was sequenced during a study of identical twins. Study-wide results and limits: Low generation-probability sequences were in excess among twin-shared out-of-frame alpha sequences. A lower insertion count was a feature of abundant cord blood beta clonotypes, with no such feature in memory repertoires.

TCRdb processed the 5' RACE reads anew with MiXCR; each CDR3 protein has one entry. The data contain roughly 200,000 distinct CDR3 sequences, approximately 15% of them seen just once; the ten biggest clones take up over 35%. Points on this clonotype: What it recognizes is unknown.

This CDR3 contains 14 residues. Germline values: CDR1 MGHDK, CDR2 SYGVNS. Trimming removed 4 bases from V and 1 base from J, with 10 bases in between. These data were also reused for a study on T cells expressing NK-cell markers. This second report adds: Once again these clonotypes came out on top in the CD3+CD56-NKG2C+ fraction of a handful of donors.

The receptor was derived from a woman aged 18-29 years in good health. This chain uses TRBV25-1 with TRBJ1-1, with D tentatively TRBD1 (6 bases). The sample taken for sequencing was CD8+ T cells sorted from blood. As DNA, the CDR3 is TGTGCCAGCAGTGTTTTAGGGGGGAACACTGAAGCTTTCTTT. Translated, it gives CASSVLGGNTEAFF. Full variable domain (missing parts from reference TRBV25-1 and TRBJ1-1): EADIYQTPRYLVIGTGKKITLECSQTMGHDKMYWYQQDPGMELHLIHYSYGVNSTEKGDLSSESTVSRIRTEHFPLTLESARPSHTSQYLCASSVLGGNTEAFFGQGTRLTVV.